This TCR beta chain was documented in a study of shared T cell receptors in the human thymus. The V segment lost 5 bases and the J segment 3 bases; nucleotides outside the gene matches: 7. Germline V lookup: CDR1 SGHAT, CDR2 FQNNGV. CDR3 length: 15 amino acids. Only in-frame clones appear in the TCRdb table, and some are missing; sequencing was by immunoSEQ multiplex PCR. The sample lists hundreds of thousands of clones, approximately 90% occurring once. These sequences were also reported in another study, on human thymus T cells. That source adds: The thymus was resected at corrective cardiac surgery. What appeared biased in thymic and blood repertoires was the usage of V and J genes. Unrelated individuals were reported by related research to share highly overlapping thymic repertoires.

This chain links TRBV11-2 with TRBJ1-5, with 7 positions matching TRBD1. The sample consisted of thymocytes. This clonotype was obtained from a boy younger than two with a congenital heart defect. The CDR3 coding sequence is TGTGCCAGCAGCCCTAACAGGGGACACAATCAGCCCCAGCATTTT. It codes for CASSPNRGHNQPQHF.